This T cell receptor (beta chain) is drawn from a study of T-cell reconstitution after alpha-beta-depleted transplantation in children. This clonotype showed up many times. The CDR3 has 15 residues. Germline V CDR1 and CDR2: SQVTM, ANQGSEA. V was clipped by 4 bases and J by 3 bases; unmatched bases: 7. Construction of the TCRbeta library involved unique molecular identifiers. TCRdb recomputed calls from the PCR reads with MiXCR, one row per CDR3 protein. The table lists hundreds of thousands of distinct CDR3 sequences, about 23% of them singletons. The sequence was collected from a girl aged 2 to 10 with Fanconi anemia, due to receive a stem cell transplant. The chain employs TRBV29-1 and TRBJ2-3, with 10 bases matching TRBD2. The specimen comprised PBMCs, sampled before TCRalphabeta/CD19-depleted stem cell transplant. CDR3: CSVGLAGGSTDTQYF. The CDR3 region has the DNA TGCAGCGTTGGATTAGCGGGAGGCTCTACAGATACGCAGTATTTT.